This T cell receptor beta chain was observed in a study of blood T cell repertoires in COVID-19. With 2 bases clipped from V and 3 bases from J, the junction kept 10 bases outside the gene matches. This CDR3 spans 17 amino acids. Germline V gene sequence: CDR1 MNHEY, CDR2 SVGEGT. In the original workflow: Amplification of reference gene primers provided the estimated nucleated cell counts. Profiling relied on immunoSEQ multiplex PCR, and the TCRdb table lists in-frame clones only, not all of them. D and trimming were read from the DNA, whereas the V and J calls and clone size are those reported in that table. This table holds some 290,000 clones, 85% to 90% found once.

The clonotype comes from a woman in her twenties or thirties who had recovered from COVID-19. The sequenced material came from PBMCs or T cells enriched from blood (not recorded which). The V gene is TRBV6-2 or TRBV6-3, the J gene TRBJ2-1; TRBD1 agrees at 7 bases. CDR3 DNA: TGTGCCAGCAGTTACGTGTTCGTGGCAGGGGGCTACAATGAGCAGTTCTTC. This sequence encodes CASSYVFVAGGYNEQFF.